This TCR beta chain was captured by sequencing in a study of cytomegalovirus exposure and HLA in healthy donors. Study-level results: Per a prior analysis, the majority of TCR beta V segments were productive roughly 87% or roughly 30% of the time. It was reportedly the case that the classifier diagnosed cytomegalovirus status with high specificity and sensitivity. Judged likely to be a sequencing artifact was a cluster of highly shared sequence variants.

The donors comprised healthy bone marrow donors. About this clone: Its antigen is unidentified.

Primers: 60 Vbeta forward and 13 Jbeta reverse. Clones were sequenced by immunoSEQ multiplex PCR, and TCRdb holds only the in-frame ones, with some missing. Of about 98,000 clones in the sample, over 70% are singletons; the top ten hold approximately 11%. The CDR3 covers 14 residues. V dropped 6 bases and J dropped 1; count of bases not matched to a gene: 3. The V gene's germline CDR1 is LNHDA and CDR2 SQIVND (reference sequence). This TCR was recovered from a man aged 18 to 30 in good health and CMV-seropositive. The material sequenced was PBMCs. This sequence joins TRBV19 and TRBJ1-1; 9 nucleotides align to TRBD1. The CDR3 nucleotides are TGTGCCAGTAGGGGGACAGGGCGGAACACTGAAGCTTTCTTT. Its protein is CASRGTGRNTEAFF.